A selection of T cell receptor beta chains follows, all from one sample in a study of OX40 agonist ivuxolimab in advanced cancers. Here immunoSEQ multiplex PCR was the method, and the copy in TCRdb shows in-frame clones only, minus some. The repertoire consists of some 67,000 clones, with around nine tenths occurring once and the leading ten covering roughly 0.29%. The starting material was CD4+ or CD8+ T cells sorted from blood, obtained in a trial of the OX40 agonist ivuxolimab. These receptors all come from an adult with an advanced solid tumor such as melanoma, head and neck, liver or kidney cancer. Each CDR3 is given with its conserved first and last residue. Fields, in order: D gene, V gene, J gene, clone size, CDR3 protein, CDR3 DNA. A D gene is named only where the DNA matches it firmly. Some rows mark clone size as missing; the rest say once, few, many or name a class of expanded clone.

>NA|TRBV5-5|TRBJ2-5|NA
CASSSLGGPQETQYF
TGTGCCAGCAGCTCGCTGGGGGGCCCCCAAGAGACCCAGTACTTC
>NA|TRBV10-3|TRBJ2-5|NA
CAISRAQGETQYF
TGTGCCATCAGTAGGGCCCAAGGAGAGACCCAGTACTTC
>NA|TRBV19|TRBJ2-7|NA
CASSTGRGTGSYEQYF
TGTGCCAGTAGTACCGGGCGGGGGACAGGATCCTACGAGCAGTACTTC
>NA|TRBV5-1|TRBJ2-5|once
CASSRVGGPGETQYF
TGCGCCAGCAGCCGGGTTGGGGGTCCAGGAGAGACCCAGTACTTC
>NA|TRBV19|TRBJ1-5|few
CASRHQGSAQPQHF
TGTGCCAGTAGGCATCAAGGGTCGGCTCAGCCCCAGCATTTT
>TRBD2|TRBV6-5|TRBJ2-5|NA
CASSPLGLAGGTQYF
TGTGCCAGCAGTCCTCTGGGACTAGCGGGAGGAACCCAGTACTTC
>TRBD2|TRBV5-8|TRBJ2-5|NA
CASSKGTSRTQETQYF
TGTGCCAGCAGCAAAGGGACTAGCCGCACCCAAGAGACCCAGTACTTC
>TRBD2|TRBV28|TRBJ2-7|NA
CASSLGGSSYEQYF
TGTGCCAGCAGTTTAGGCGGGAGCTCCTACGAGCAGTACTTC
>NA|TRBV6-6|TRBJ1-1|NA
CASSYSGQGGSPEAFF
TGTGCCAGCAGTTACTCGGGGCAGGGCGGGAGCCCTGAAGCTTTCTTT
>TRBD1|TRBV28|TRBJ1-5|NA
CASSGQARGNQPQHF
TGTGCCAGCAGTGGACAGGCCCGGGGTAATCAGCCCCAGCATTTT
>TRBD2|TRBV28|TRBJ2-1|NA
CASSPPLYRGVVNEQFF
TGTGCCAGCAGTCCCCCCCTATATCGGGGGGTTGTGAATGAGCAGTTCTTC
>TRBD1|TRBV5-4|TRBJ2-1|NA
CASSPRTGGDEQFF
TGTGCCAGCAGCCCGAGGACAGGGGGGGATGAGCAGTTCTTC
>NA|TRBV6-5|TRBJ1-3|NA
CASSQTGRSGNTIYF
TGTGCCAGCAGTCAAACAGGGAGGTCTGGAAACACCATATATTTT
>TRBD1|TRBV2|TRBJ2-7|NA
CASNTGTGDMNQYF
TGTGCCAGCAATACCGGGACAGGGGACATGAATCAGTACTTC
>NA|TRBV2|TRBJ1-2|NA
CASSDQGKYGYTF
TGTGCCAGCAGTGACCAGGGAAAGTATGGCTACACCTTC
>TRBD2|TRBV15|TRBJ2-7|NA
CATSSPRGGLAGHEQYF
TGTGCCACCAGCAGCCCCAGGGGGGGACTAGCGGGACACGAGCAGTACTTC
>NA|TRBV5-6|TRBJ2-5|NA
CASSLWGYQETQYF
TGTGCCAGCAGCTTATGGGGATACCAAGAGACCCAGTACTTC
>TRBD1|TRBV7-9|TRBJ1-2|NA
CASSLGGTGVNYGYTF
TGTGCCAGCAGCTTAGGGGGCACAGGGGTCAACTATGGCTACACCTTC
>NA|TRBV28|TRBJ2-7|NA
CASSRGEQYF
TGTGCCAGCAGTAGGGGGGAGCAGTACTTC
>TRBD1|TRBV12-5|TRBJ2-7|NA
CASNGGQGAGEQYF
TGTGCTAGCAATGGGGGGCAGGGGGCGGGTGAGCAGTACTTC
>NA|TRBV7-2|TRBJ1-2|NA
CASSPQGSNYGYTF
TGTGCCAGCAGCCCACAGGGATCTAACTATGGCTACACCTTC
>TRBD1|TRBV28|TRBJ2-7|NA
CASSLGQPPYEQYF
TGTGCCAGCAGTTTGGGACAGCCTCCCTACGAGCAGTACTTC
>NA|TRBV19|TRBJ1-6|NA
CASSIGRPTAYNSPLHF
TGTGCCAGTAGTATCGGGCGGCCGACCGCTTATAATTCACCCCTCCACTTT
>TRBD2|TRBV5-1|TRBJ2-3|NA
CASSPAGANTDTQYF
TGCGCCAGCAGCCCAGCGGGAGCCAACACAGATACGCAGTATTTT
>NA|TRBV23-1|TRBJ2-5|NA
CASRPTGEAQYF
TGCGCCAGCAGACCGACCGGAGAGGCCCAGTACTTC
>NA|TRBV7-8|TRBJ1-5|NA
CASSLARTNQPQHF
TGTGCCAGCAGCTTAGCGCGGACAAATCAGCCCCAGCATTTT
>TRBD2|TRBV11-3|TRBJ2-7|NA
CASGRAYEQYF
TGTGCCAGCGGGAGGGCCTACGAGCAGTACTTC
>TRBD2|TRBV7-9|TRBJ2-1|NA
CASSDAGREFNEQFF
TGTGCCAGCAGCGACGCTGGGCGGGAGTTCAATGAGCAGTTCTTC
>NA|TRBV27|TRBJ2-3|NA
CAIKGGNRDTQYF
TGTGCCATCAAGGGGGGGAACAGAGATACGCAGTATTTT
>NA|TRBV19|TRBJ2-6|NA
CASNDVESGANVLTF
TGTGCCAGTAACGATGTTGAGTCTGGGGCCAACGTCCTGACTTTC
>NA|TRBV7-8|TRBJ1-2|NA
CASSLSGVGYTF
TGTGCCAGCAGCTTATCAGGGGTAGGCTACACCTTC
>NA|TRBV5-1|TRBJ2-5|NA
CASSLPLAAQETQYF
TGCGCCAGCAGCCTCCCTTTAGCGGCCCAAGAGACCCAGTACTTC
>NA|TRBV27|TRBJ1-3|NA
CASSLVTEFNSGNTIYF
TGTGCCAGCAGTTTAGTCACGGAGTTTAACTCTGGAAACACCATATATTTT
>TRBD1|TRBV7-9|TRBJ1-2|few
CASSPGQRYGYTF
TGTGCCAGCAGCCCGGGACAGCGGTATGGCTACACCTTC
>TRBD1|TRBV9|TRBJ1-3|NA
CASSAWTGSGNTIYF
TGTGCCAGCAGCGCCTGGACAGGATCTGGAAACACCATATATTTT
>NA|TRBV11-2|TRBJ2-7|NA
CASSLESKSEQYF
TGTGCCAGCAGCTTAGAATCCAAATCCGAGCAGTACTTC
>TRBD1|TRBV28|TRBJ1-2|once
CASSLSGTGGDYGYTF
TGTGCCAGCAGTTTATCCGGGACAGGGGGCGACTATGGCTACACCTTC
>NA|TRBV6-7|TRBJ2-6|NA
CASSPPGYLQSRANVLTF
TGTGCCAGCAGTCCCCCGGGGTATTTACAAAGTCGGGCCAACGTCCTGACTTTC
>NA|TRBV5-1|TRBJ2-5|NA
CASSLGTTLGETQYF
TGCGCCAGCAGCTTGGGGACTACCCTCGGAGAGACCCAGTACTTC
>NA|TRBV5-4|TRBJ2-3|NA
CASSSTIGATSTDTQYF
TGTGCCAGCAGCTCTACGATTGGGGCAACTAGCACAGATACGCAGTATTTT
>TRBD1|TRBV2|TRBJ2-1|NA
CASSAIDRVDEQFF
TGTGCCAGCAGCGCTATCGACAGGGTCGATGAGCAGTTCTTC
>NA|TRBV4-3|TRBJ1-4|NA
CASSQELGTLIEKLFF
TGCGCCAGCAGCCAAGAACTGGGGACATTGATCGAAAAACTGTTTTTT
>NA|TRBV11-2|TRBJ2-7|NA
CASSLLAGVREQYF
TGTGCCAGCAGCTTACTTGCAGGGGTTCGCGAGCAGTACTTC
>NA|TRBV10-3|TRBJ2-3|NA
CAISGLTISTDTQYF
TGTGCCATCAGTGGACTCACCATCAGCACAGATACGCAGTATTTT
>NA|TRBV7-9|TRBJ2-5|once
CASSLDGKETQYF
TGTGCCAGCAGCTTAGATGGGAAAGAGACCCAGTACTTC
>NA|TRBV6-1|TRBJ2-5|NA
CASSEWGSKETQYF
TGTGCCAGCAGTGAATGGGGTAGCAAAGAGACCCAGTACTTC
>NA|TRBV11-1|TRBJ2-1|NA
CASSLAHGGEQFF
TGTGCCAGCAGCTTAGCCCATGGGGGTGAGCAGTTCTTC